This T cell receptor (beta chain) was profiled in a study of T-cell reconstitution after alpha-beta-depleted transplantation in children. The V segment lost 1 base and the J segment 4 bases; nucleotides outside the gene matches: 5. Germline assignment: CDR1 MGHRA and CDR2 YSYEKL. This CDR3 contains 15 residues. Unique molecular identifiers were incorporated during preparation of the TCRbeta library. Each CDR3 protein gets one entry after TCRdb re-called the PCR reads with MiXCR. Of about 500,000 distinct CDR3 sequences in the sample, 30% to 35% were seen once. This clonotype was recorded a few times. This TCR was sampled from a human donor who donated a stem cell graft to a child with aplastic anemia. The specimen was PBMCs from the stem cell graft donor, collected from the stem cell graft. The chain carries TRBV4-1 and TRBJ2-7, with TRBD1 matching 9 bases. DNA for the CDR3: TGCGCCAGCAGCCAAGGGAGGACAGGGGTTTACGAGCAGTACGTC. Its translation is CASSQGRTGVYEQYV.